This T cell receptor beta chain is drawn from a study of T cells in Graves' hyperthyroidism and ophthalmopathy (dated by TCRdb to about 2019). For the study in its entirety: To identify distinguishing TCR V-J signatures, a discovery cohort of 100 patients was used, comprising 40 to 45 with Graves' ophthalmopathy and some 60 with stable Graves' hyperthyroidism. Thyroid tissue and blood T-cell repertoires from over 5 Graves' hyperthyroidism patients were also compared in the study. The paper reports TCR Vbeta CDR3 sequencing of over 120 peripheral blood samples: 40 or so ophthalmopathy, over 70 hyperthyroidism and around 17 progressor patients. Once sampling was done, hyperthyroidism patients were given methimazole at a starting dose of 30 mg daily, whereas ophthalmopathy patients were given high-dose intravenous methylprednisolone. Prospective prediction of ophthalmopathy was tested in an independent validation cohort of fewer than 20 hyperthyroidism patients and 17 patients who later progressed to ophthalmopathy. For training and testing, the 100 or so patients in the discovery cohort were randomly divided in a 7:3 ratio. Paper-wide results and their limitations: Ophthalmopathy was separated from stable hyperthyroidism by a 13 V-J signature model, with 85% to 90% sensitivity and 81% to 83% specificity obtained in cross-validation and 80%/75% obtained in testing. Sample size was not statistically predetermined, and investigators were not blinded to group allocation. During validation, the model predicted progression to ophthalmopathy a median of about 6.3 months ahead of onset, with just under 71% sensitivity and 72.22% specificity. Most expanded thyroid clonotypes (frequency above 0.001) were also detected in blood, a finding suggesting that blood repertoires may reflect thyroid immune responses.

Patients with uncontrolled infections, other autoimmune diseases, pregnancy or lactation were excluded. Clinical symptoms, serum thyroxine and TRAb, thyroid ultrasound, and orbital computed tomography formed the basis for the diagnoses. Total RNA was extracted using Trizol reagent, and RNA quality was assessed on an Agilent 2100 Bioanalyzer. TCR beta CDR3 regions were amplified from RNA transcripts. For the first round of RT-PCR on the TCR CDR3, the HTBI primer set was used together with the Qiagen OneStep RT-PCR kit. The libraries were constructed in a second round of multiplex PCR and then size-selected and purified. Libraries were sequenced paired-end with 100 bp reads on an Illumina HiSeq2000. Per the original workflow: SOAPnuke was used to process the raw data, with reads discarded if the reads contained adapters or uncalled bases, had a mean Phred below 15, or lacked an exact constant-primer or identifier match. COPE v1.2.5 was used to merge high-quality paired reads, and clonotypes were defined as unique nucleotide sequences. MiTCR v1.1 was used to align clonotypes to the IMGT TRBV, TRBD and TRBJ reference segments. The analysis was restricted to V-J combinations with a frequency above 0.0001, which together covered 99% to 99.2% of the repertoires. The TCS score was defined as the ratio of F50 (clonal expansion) to E x V (chaos), calculated using BLOSUM62-based TCRdist between CDR3 peptides within each V-J. Welch's t-statistics and random forest reduced approximately 520 V-J features to 10 to 15, which were used in a naive Bayes classifier (R e1071). The Morisita-Horn index was used to measure how similar the thyroid and blood repertoires were. TCRdb redid the processing of the public reads, applying fastp at Q25 and MiXCR, and retained in-frame beta chains. For every CDR3 protein sequence, its rows merge into one entry that carries the most common genes and DNA. TCRdb's processing, not the authors', yielded these V and J calls. Counted in this sample were about 660,000 distinct CDR3 sequences; 45% of them appeared once. In total, the top ten clones hold under 8.5% of the sample.

Relative to germline, V is 4 bases shorter and J is 7 bases shorter, with 13 bases between their ends. The CDR3 spans 13 residues, from the cysteine through the phenylalanine. Of the read, only the CDR3 DNA is kept; its 39 bases are in frame from base 1. CDR1 and CDR2, per the germline V gene, are MDHEN and SYDVKM. As to this clonotype: Its antigen has not been determined. Base qualities are not recorded, but no much larger clone differs from it by a single base.

The V and J segments used are TRBV28 and TRBJ1-2; D gene: possibly TRBD1, on 6 matching bases. The TCR originated in an adult man with Graves' disease, either hyperthyroidism or ophthalmopathy (not recorded which). The sequenced sample consisted of peripheral blood or thyroid tissue (not recorded which). The CDR3 corresponds to CASSWGNRVGYTF. The DNA sequence is TGTGCCAGCAGTTGGGGCAACAGGGTTGGCTACACCTTC.